This TCR beta chain stems from a study of patients and donors after allogeneic stem cell transplantation. This clonotype was counted between two and nine times. The junction differs from germline at one of its ends, possibly a read error. TCRdb ran MiXCR on the RT-PCR reads and lists one entry per CDR3 protein. Here the sample spans about 39,000 distinct CDR3 sequences, over 25% being singletons. Looked up from germline, CDR1 is MDHEN and CDR2 is SYDVKM. The CDR3 extends over 11 amino acids. Sequenced sample: blood, either unsorted or a sorted T cell fraction (not recorded which). The sequence was collected from a human donor who was either an allogeneic HSCT recipient or a stem cell or donor lymphocyte infusion donor (not recorded which). It is not recorded whose cells these are; they may come from a transplant donor. V and J are TRBV28 and TRBJ2-4, with D perhaps matching TRBD1 or TRBD2 (5 bases each). This chain's CDR3 is CASSEVGETAF. CDR3 bases: TGTGCCAGCAGTGAGGTGGGGGAGACGGCCTTC.